These 25 T cell receptor beta chains came from one sample sequenced in a study of CD4 T cells in relation to SARS-CoV-2 and coronaviruses. Data came from immunoSEQ multiplex PCR; TCRdb stores just in-frame clones and leaves some out. The sample yields some 44,000 clones, roughly 82% seen once. The antigens of these receptors remain unknown. Sequenced sample: naive CD4+ T cells from PBMCs, cultured in vitro. The subset was: naive CD4+ T cells isolated by negative enrichment. These receptor sequences come from an adult with COVID-19.

This clone has a handful of counts. The chain links TRBV5-1 to TRBJ2-2; TRBD2 matches 7 bases. The CDR3 contains 16 residues. V was pared by 4 bases and J by 6 bases, with 12 bases of the junction left unmatched. The V gene's germline CDR1 is SGHRS and CDR2 YFSETQ. CDR3: CASSAGLPGGPGELFF. In DNA form, the CDR3 reads TGCGCCAGCAGCGCGGGACTCCCGGGGGGACCCGGGGAGCTGTTTTTT.

This chain uses TRBV15 with TRBJ2-3, with D possibly being TRBD2 (6 bases). Germline CDR1 and CDR2: LNHNV and YYDKDF (reference sequence). V lost 8 bases, J lost 3 bases, and 12 bases lay in between. The CDR3 contains 13 residues. The CDR3 protein is CATARELTDTQYF. The DNA for the CDR3 is TGTGCCACCGCCCGGGAGCTGACAGATACGCAGTATTTT.

The rearrangement links TRBV28 to TRBJ1-2; possibly TRBD1 for D (6 bases). This CDR3 spans 15 amino acids. Trimming removed 5 bases at V and 9 bases at J, with 22 bases between. From germline, CDR1 is MDHEN and CDR2 SYDVKM. The DNA for the CDR3 is TGTGCCAGCAGTCCAGGGGACTACGGCAGGGCGAGCTACACCTTC. Translated, it gives CASSPGDYGRASYTF.

The V call is TRBV19, the J call TRBJ2-1; possibly TRBD2 for D (5 bases). This CDR3 is 17 amino acids long. Looked up from germline, CDR1 is LNHDA and CDR2 is SQIVND (reference sequence). Trimming cost V 3 bases and J 0 bases, with 15 bases left between them. Written as DNA, the CDR3 is TGTGCCAGTAGTATCTCTCGCGGGCTAAGCTCCTACAATGAGCAGTTCTTC. It codes for CASSISRGLSSYNEQFF.

V is TRBV24-1 and J is TRBJ1-2, with unresolved D. The CDR3 loop spans 11 amino acids. Trimming shortened V by 9 bases and J by 8 bases, and 12 bases separated the two germline ends. Germline CDR1 KGHDR, CDR2 SFDVKD. DNA for the CDR3: TGTGCCACCCAGGACGTGCTCGGCTACACCTTC. It yields the protein CATQDVLGYTF.

This chain joins TRBV11-2 and TRBJ2-3, with D possibly TRBD2 on 7 matching bases. The CDR3 length is 13 residues. Trimming took off 4 bases at V and 11 bases at J, with 16 bases between the two ends. Germline CDR1 SGHAT, CDR2 FQNNGV. CDR3 sequence reads: CASSSYGGAGQYF. In nucleotides, the CDR3 is TGTGCCAGCAGCTCTTATGGGGGGGCAGGGCAGTATTTT.

The gene calls are TRBV28 and TRBJ1-2; possibly TRBD1 for D (5 bases). CDR3 length: 20 amino acids. CDR1 and CDR2 from the germline V gene are MDHEN and SYDVKM. Deletions cut 6 bases from V and 3 bases from J, with 32 bases between. Here the CDR3 reads CASSSQTGTQGILGDYGYTF. The DNA of the CDR3 is TGTGCCAGCAGCTCCCAAACCGGGACCCAGGGTATATTGGGTGACTATGGCTACACCTTC.

The genes are TRBV28 and TRBJ1-1; D possibly corresponds to TRBD1 (5 bases). The V end lost 4 bases, the J end lost 0 bases, and 15 bases lay between the germline ends. The CDR3 sequence is 16 residues long. Germline CDR1 and CDR2: MDHEN and SYDVKM. The CDR3 protein is CASSSPRGRMNTEAFF. The CDR3 DNA reads as TGTGCCAGCAGTTCCCCCCGGGGCAGGATGAACACTGAAGCTTTCTTT.

This clone was observed a handful of times. The chain joins TRBV7-2 to TRBJ2-1; 8 bases match TRBD2. From germline, CDR1 is SGHTA and CDR2 FQGNSA. This CDR3 is 16 amino acids long. V was clipped by 6 bases and J by 0 bases; unmatched bases: 7. The CDR3 is CASRSGAGGSYNEQFF. CDR3 nucleotides: TGTGCCAGCAGGAGCGGGGCGGGAGGCTCCTACAATGAGCAGTTCTTC.

The V gene is TRBV14, the J gene TRBJ2-1; D perhaps matches TRBD2 (5 bases). Trimming took off 2 bases at V and 1 base at J, with 9 bases between the two ends. The CDR3 extends over 15 amino acids. Germline V gene lookup returns CDR1 SGHDN and CDR2 FVKESK. For the CDR3, the DNA is TGTGCCAGCAGCCAACAGCGGAAATCCTACAATGAGCAGTTCTTC. Protein: CASSQQRKSYNEQFF.

The chain joins TRBV9 to TRBJ2-1; 8 bases fit TRBD1. The germline gives CDR1 SGDLS, CDR2 YYNGEE. Germline trimming cut 4 bases from V and 5 bases from J; bases unmatched to any gene: 8. The CDR3 is made up of 15 amino acids. The CDR3 spells CASSSKDRAHNEQFF. The CDR3 DNA reads as TGTGCCAGCAGCTCCAAGGACAGGGCACACAATGAGCAGTTCTTC. The full variable domain, completed using reference TRBV9 and TRBJ2-1, is DSGVTQTPKHLITATGQRVTLRCSPRSGDLSVYWYQQSLDQGLQFLIQYYNGEERAKGNILERFSAQQFPDLHSELNLSSLELGDSALYFCASSSKDRAHNEQFFGPGTRLTVL.

V is TRBV30 and J is TRBJ2-5; 8 bases line up with TRBD2. With 0 bases clipped from V and 3 bases from J, the junction kept 0 bases outside the gene matches. Germline CDR1 and CDR2: GTSNPN and SVGIG (reference sequence). CDR3 length equals 13 residues. The CDR3 DNA is TGTGCCTGGAGTGTACTAGCGGAAGAGACCCAGTACTTC. Translation gives CAWSVLAEETQYF.

V and J are TRBV3-1 (or the pseudogene TRBV3-2) and TRBJ2-5; 11 bases are a match to TRBD2. CDR1 LGHDT and CDR2 YNNKEL come from the germline V gene (reference sequence). The CDR3 spans 16 residues. The V gene end was trimmed by 3 bases and the J gene end by 3 bases; junction bases not matched to a gene: 6. The CDR3 reads CASSQGLAETEETQYF. The CDR3, as DNA: TGTGCCAGCAGCCAGGGACTAGCGGAGACAGAAGAGACCCAGTACTTC.

V and J are TRBV30 and TRBJ2-5, with D uncertain. Germline CDR1 and CDR2: GTSNPN and SVGIG (reference sequence). The V end was cut by 1 base, the J end by 0 bases, with 6 bases between. The CDR3 consists of 13 residues. CDR3 region: CAWSGLYQETQYF. CDR3 bases: TGTGCCTGGAGTGGACTTTACCAAGAGACCCAGTACTTC.

The rearrangement joins TRBV6-5 to TRBJ2-1; no reliable D call. The CDR3 length is 12 residues. In germline, CDR1 is MNHEY, CDR2 SVGAGI. Trimming removed 7 bases from V and 7 bases from J, with 11 bases in between. CDR3 DNA sequence: TGTGCCAGCACGTACGGGCATAATGAGCAGTTCTTC. It encodes CASTYGHNEQFF.

The chain links TRBV28 to TRBJ2-7; D possibly uses TRBD1 or TRBD2 (5 bases each). The CDR3 is 14 amino acids. Germline CDR1 and CDR2: MDHEN and SYDVKM. V shed 6 bases and J shed 3 bases, with 15 bases lying between them. The CDR3 here is CASRPGGGIYEQYF. As DNA, the CDR3 is TGTGCCAGCAGACCGGGTGGGGGAATCTACGAGCAGTACTTC.

The rearrangement links TRBV7-8 to TRBJ1-3; 7 bases line up with TRBD1. V was clipped by 5 bases and J by 6 bases; unmatched bases: 10. The CDR3 has 15 amino acids. Germline CDR1 is SGHVS and CDR2 is FQNEAQ. The CDR3 reads CASSLSNRGLNTIYF. In DNA form, the CDR3 reads TGTGCCAGCAGCCTGTCCAACAGGGGTTTAAACACCATATATTTT.

This clone was detected only once. This chain connects TRBV27 to TRBJ2-3; D perhaps matches TRBD2 (6 bases). This CDR3 region has 15 residues. The V gene's germline CDR1 is MNHEY and CDR2 SMNVEV (reference sequence). V shed 2 bases and J shed 1 base, with 10 bases lying between them. CDR3 DNA sequence: TGTGCCAGCAGTTTAATCGGGAGCCGCACAGATACGCAGTATTTT. Protein sequence: CASSLIGSRTDTQYF.

V and J are TRBV5-4 and TRBJ1-2; TRBD1 matches 7 bases. Germline lookup yields CDR1 SGHNT and CDR2 YYREEE (reference sequence). The CDR3 is 13 amino acids. V trimming: 4 bases; J trimming: 5 bases; junction bases outside the gene matches: 5. CDR3 sequence reads: CASSATGMYGYTF. In DNA, the CDR3 is TGTGCCAGCAGCGCGACAGGGATGTATGGCTACACCTTC. The full variable domain, in which reference TRBV5-4 and TRBJ1-2 provide the parts outside the CDR3, is ETGVTQSPTHLIKTRGQQVTLRCSSQSGHNTVSWYQQALGQGPQFIFQYYREEENGRGNFPPRFSGLQFPNYSSELNVNALELDDSALYLCASSATGMYGYTFGSGTRLTVV.

The chain is built from TRBV5-4 and TRBJ2-5; TRBD2 aligns across 10 bases. This CDR3 has 14 residues. J lost 4 bases, V lost 0 bases, and 0 bases had no gene match. In germline, CDR1 is SGHNT, CDR2 YYREEE (reference sequence). The CDR3 sequence is CASSLGLAGETQYF. CDR3 sequence (DNA): TGTGCCAGCAGCTTGGGACTAGCGGGAGAGACCCAGTACTTC.

V gene TRBV7-2 combines with J gene TRBJ1-5; D perhaps matches TRBD1 (5 bases). Germline lookup yields CDR1 SGHTA and CDR2 FQGNSA. The CDR3 spans 17 residues. V lost 0 bases and J 0 bases, leaving 12 bases between the germline ends. The CDR3 is CASSLAGGVNSNQPQHF. The CDR3, as DNA: TGTGCCAGCAGCTTAGCTGGAGGGGTTAATAGCAATCAGCCCCAGCATTTT. Complete variable domain (other parts from reference TRBV7-2 and TRBJ1-5): GAGVSQSPSNKVTEKGKDVELRCDPISGHTALYWYRQSLGQGLEFLIYFQGNSAPDKSGLPSDRFSAERTGGSVSTLTIQRTQQEDSAVYLCASSLAGGVNSNQPQHFGDGTRLSIL.

This clone was detected only a few times. The rearrangement links TRBV6-5 to TRBJ1-2; a weak D match, TRBD1 (6 bases). CDR1 and CDR2 (germline): MNHEY, SVGAGI. This CDR3 has 14 amino acids. V gave up 8 bases and J gave up 4 bases, with 17 bases separating them. As DNA, the CDR3 is TGTGCCAGCTTTGGCTTTATGACAGGCTATGGCTACACCTTC. As protein: CASFGFMTGYGYTF.

This clone was found once. This CDR3 is CASSKMGEGKLFF. The CDR3 DNA follows: TGTGCCAGCAGCAAGATGGGGGAGGGAAAACTGTTTTTT. This chain joins TRBV5-5 and TRBJ1-4, with D perhaps TRBD1 (5 bases). The V and J ends lost 4 bases and 10 bases respectively, with 14 bases between them. This CDR3 is 13 amino acids long. In germline, CDR1 is SGHKS, CDR2 YYEKEE (reference sequence).

The chain carries TRBV24-1 and TRBJ2-3; D not certain. Germline V gene lookup returns CDR1 KGHDR and CDR2 SFDVKD. V was clipped by 4 bases and J by 2 bases, with 12 bases between them. This CDR3 contains 15 residues. CDR3 sequence: CATSDPRASTDTQYF. The CDR3, as DNA: TGTGCCACCAGTGACCCACGGGCTTCCACAGATACGCAGTATTTT.

The CDR3 DNA reads as TGCAGCGTTGGGGGTGGGACAGGGGGCTGGAAGACCCAGTACTTC. Translation gives CSVGGGTGGWKTQYF. This chain uses TRBV29-1 with TRBJ2-5; TRBD1 matches at 12 bases. CDR1 SQVTM and CDR2 ANQGSEA come from the germline V gene. CDR3 size: 15 residues. Trimming at V came to 4 bases and at J to 6 bases, leaving 9 bases not matched to a gene.